These T cell receptor beta chains were read from a single sample in a study of blood T cell repertoires in COVID-19. Clones were sequenced by immunoSEQ multiplex PCR, and TCRdb holds only the in-frame ones, with some missing. The table shows approximately 490,000 clones, with 70% to 90% occurring only once. The sample comprised PBMCs or T cells enriched from blood (not recorded which). Receptors originate from a woman aged 55-75 years who had recovered from COVID-19. Each CDR3 is given with its conserved first and last residue. The D gene is left open where the match is weak. Rows give clone size only sometimes, using once, few, many, or a class for an expanded clone.

>NA|TRBD1|TRBV29-1|TRBJ1-1
CSASQGFNTEAFF
TGCAGCGCTTCACAGGGGTTTAACACTGAAGCTTTCTTT
>NA|NA|TRBV5-4|TRBJ2-7
CASSQGHFSYEQYF
TGTGCCAGCAGCCAAGGACACTTCTCCTACGAGCAGTACTTC
>NA|TRBD1|TRBV28|TRBJ1-3
CASRGQGVGGNTIYF
TGTGCCAGCAGGGGACAGGGGGTAGGTGGAAACACCATATATTTT
>NA|NA|TRBV2|TRBJ1-1
CASNLQGGTEAFF
TGTGCCAGCAATTTACAGGGCGGCACTGAAGCTTTCTTT
>NA|TRBD1|TRBV24-1|TRBJ2-7
CATSDIQGAPIYEQYF
TGTGCCACCAGTGATATCCAGGGGGCTCCCATCTACGAGCAGTACTTC
>many|TRBD2|TRBV4-2|TRBJ2-1
CASSPGLAGGSSYNEQFF
TGTGCCAGCAGCCCTGGACTAGCGGGGGGGAGCTCCTACAATGAGCAGTTCTTC
>NA|NA|TRBV7-8|TRBJ2-3
CASSPHPGDTQYF
TGTGCCAGCAGCCCGCACCCGGGAGATACGCAGTATTTT
>NA|TRBD1|TRBV7-9|TRBJ2-3
CASSFYRGVADTQYF
TGTGCCAGCAGCTTCTACAGGGGAGTAGCAGATACGCAGTATTTT
>few|TRBD1|TRBV28|TRBJ1-2
CASSLPGQGLGGYTF
TGTGCCAGCAGTCTCCCGGGACAGGGGTTGGGTGGCTACACCTTC
>NA|TRBD2|TRBV18|TRBJ2-3
CASSPLTGGRTDTQYF
TGTGCCAGCTCACCATTAACGGGGGGGCGAACAGATACGCAGTATTTT
>NA|TRBD1|TRBV28|TRBJ2-3
CASSVPGTGADTQYF
TGTGCCAGCAGCGTTCCGGGAACAGGGGCAGATACGCAGTATTTT
>NA|TRBD1|TRBV6-6|TRBJ1-4
CASRGTGSEKLFF
TGTGCCAGCAGAGGGACAGGTTCGGAAAAACTGTTTTTT
>NA|TRBD1|TRBV2|TRBJ1-1
CASSRKGANTEAFF
TGTGCCAGCAGTCGAAAGGGGGCGAACACTGAAGCTTTCTTT
>NA|NA|TRBV11-2|TRBJ2-5
CASSPVSGYQETQYF
TGTGCCAGCAGCCCGGTGTCAGGGTATCAAGAGACCCAGTACTTC
>NA|TRBD1|TRBV9|TRBJ1-2
CASSVEDRGSYGYTF
TGTGCCAGCAGCGTAGAGGACAGGGGGAGCTATGGCTACACCTTC